This TCR beta chain was sequenced in a study of CD8+ T cells in alopecia areata. Study-wide results and caveats: Clonality exceeded that of normal scalp in lesional scalp, most notably in alopecia totalis/universalis.

The CDR3 is 19 amino acids. CDR1 SGHVS and CDR2 FQNEAQ come from the germline V gene. V lost 1 base to trimming and J lost 0 bases; unmatched junction nucleotides: 8. Concerning this clone: What it binds is not known.

Alopecia areata patients gave lesional scalp punch biopsies and peripheral blood samples. Sequencing templates came from extracted RNA that was reverse transcribed into cDNA. The repertoire was sequenced with immunoSEQ multiplex PCR; TCRdb's copy has only in-frame clones and lacks some. The data show approximately 30,000 clones, 62% seen once. The chain couples TRBV7-8 to TRBJ2-1; TRBD2 matches 11 bases. Sequencing was carried out using NKG2D-high CD8+ T cells sorted from blood. The clonotype originates from a human donor with alopecia areata. DNA of the CDR3: TGTGCCAGCAGCTTAGATCCTAGCGGGGGGCCGAGCTCCTACAATGAGCAGTTCTTC. Protein product: CASSLDPSGGPSSYNEQFF.